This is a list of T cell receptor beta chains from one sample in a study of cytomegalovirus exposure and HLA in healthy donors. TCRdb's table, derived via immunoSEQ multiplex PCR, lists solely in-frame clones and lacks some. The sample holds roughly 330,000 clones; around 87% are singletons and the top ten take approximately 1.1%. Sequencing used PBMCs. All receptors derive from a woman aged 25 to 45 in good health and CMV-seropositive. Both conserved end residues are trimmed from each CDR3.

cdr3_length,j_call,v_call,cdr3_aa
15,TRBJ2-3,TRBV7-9,ASSLFGVETSTDTQY
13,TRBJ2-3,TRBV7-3,ASSREGGYTDTQY
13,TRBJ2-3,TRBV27,ASSLLGGAGDTQY
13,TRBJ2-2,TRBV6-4,ASSDGTGDTGELF
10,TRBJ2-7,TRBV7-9,ASSFELYEQY
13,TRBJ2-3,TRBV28,ASSQTSGSVDTQY
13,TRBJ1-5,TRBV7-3,ASGRRSTWNQPQH
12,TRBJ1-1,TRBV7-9,ASRGLGVDTEAF
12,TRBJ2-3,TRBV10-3,ATSRDTETDTQY
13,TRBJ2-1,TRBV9,ASSVADRALNEQF
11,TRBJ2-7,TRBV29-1,STLETGRYEQY
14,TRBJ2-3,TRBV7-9,ASSLPSQTITDTQY
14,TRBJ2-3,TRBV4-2,ASSLTSGRAEDTQY
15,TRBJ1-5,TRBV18,ASSPPETGVSNQPQH
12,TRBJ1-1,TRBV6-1,ASSGETPNTEAF
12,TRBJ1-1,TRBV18,ASSSSGANTEAF
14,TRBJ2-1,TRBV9,ASSVRGLAWDNEQF
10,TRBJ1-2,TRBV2,ATDRSSYGYT
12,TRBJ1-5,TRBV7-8,ASSLLTGDQPQH
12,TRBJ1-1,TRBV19,ASRPGDRNTEAF
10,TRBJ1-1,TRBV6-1,ASSRGQGHAF
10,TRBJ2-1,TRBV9,ASSVAFDEQF
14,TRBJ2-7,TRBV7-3,ASSLKSRGANDEQY
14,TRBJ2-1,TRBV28,ASSLTLGLAGNEQF
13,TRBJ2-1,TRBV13,ASSRGQENYNEQF
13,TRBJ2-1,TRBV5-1,ASNPSGSYYNEQF
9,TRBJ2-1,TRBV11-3,ASSSKTEQF
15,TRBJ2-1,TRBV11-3,ASSLDLTGGGSNEQF